This T cell receptor beta chain was observed in a study of human T cells and chemical hapten exposure. The study's findings and limits: TCRs exceeding 1 in 1000 frequency stayed unchanged with DPC sensitization.

The CDR3 runs to 15 residues. V lost 0 bases and J lost 3, with 9 bases in between. Per the germline V gene, CDR1 is LNHDA and CDR2 is SQIVND (reference sequence). It was the library that attached unique molecular identifiers to individual cDNA molecules. In the source study's methods: Sample-level TCR yields exhibited a median of approximately 96,000, with a range of roughly 20,000 to 690,600. Each CDR3 protein gets one entry after TCRdb re-called the 5' RACE reads with MiXCR. The V and J calls were determined by TCRdb, not by the authors. The table lists more than 140,000 distinct CDR3 sequences, 4.1% of them singletons. Blood, whole and unfractionated, served as the source for total RNA extraction. Worth noting for this clonotype: Its antigen is still unknown. A much larger clone lies one base from this, so it may be a read error. Because it lacks the conserved phenylalanine or tryptophan at the end, this CDR3 is likely a read error.

This TCR came from a female donor in good health. The genes are TRBV19 and TRBJ1-5; the D is unclear. The CDR3 spells CASSIDHQLNQPQHS. CDR3 coding DNA: TGTGCCAGTAGTATAGATCACCAGCTCAATCAGCCCCAGCATTCT.